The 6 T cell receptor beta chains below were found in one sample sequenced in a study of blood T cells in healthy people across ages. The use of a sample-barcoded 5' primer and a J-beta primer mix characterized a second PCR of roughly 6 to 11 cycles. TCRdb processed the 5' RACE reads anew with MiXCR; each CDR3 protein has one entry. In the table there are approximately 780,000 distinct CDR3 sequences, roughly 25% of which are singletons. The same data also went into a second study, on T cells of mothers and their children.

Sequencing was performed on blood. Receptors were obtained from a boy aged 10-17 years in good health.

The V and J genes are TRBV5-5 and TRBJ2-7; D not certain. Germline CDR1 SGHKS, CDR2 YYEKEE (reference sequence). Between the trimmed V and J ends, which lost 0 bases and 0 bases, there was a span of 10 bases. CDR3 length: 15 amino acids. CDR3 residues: CASSLDRGFSYEQYF. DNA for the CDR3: TGTGCCAGCAGCTTGGATCGCGGCTTCTCCTACGAGCAGTACTTC.

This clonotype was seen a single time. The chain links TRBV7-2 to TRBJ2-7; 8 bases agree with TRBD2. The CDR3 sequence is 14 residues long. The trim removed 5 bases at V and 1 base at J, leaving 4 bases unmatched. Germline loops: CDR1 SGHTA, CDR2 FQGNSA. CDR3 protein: CASSATSASYEQYF. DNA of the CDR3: TGTGCCAGCAGCGCGACTAGCGCGTCCTACGAGCAGTACTTC. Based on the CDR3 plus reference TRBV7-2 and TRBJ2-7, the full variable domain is GAGVSQSPSNKVTEKGKDVELRCDPISGHTALYWYRQSLGQGLEFLIYFQGNSAPDKSGLPSDRFSAERTGGSVSTLTIQRTQQEDSAVYLCASSATSASYEQYFGPGTRLTVT.

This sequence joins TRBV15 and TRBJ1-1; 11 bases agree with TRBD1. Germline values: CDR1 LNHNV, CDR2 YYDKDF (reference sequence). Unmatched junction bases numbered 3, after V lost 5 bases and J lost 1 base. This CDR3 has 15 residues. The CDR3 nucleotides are TGTGCCACCAGCGGCGGGACAGGGGGGAACACTGAAGCTTTCTTT. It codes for CATSGGTGGNTEAFF. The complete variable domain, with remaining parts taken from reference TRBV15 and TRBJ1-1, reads DAMVIQNPRYQVTQFGKPVTLSCSQTLNHNVMYWYQQKSSQAPKLLFHYYDKDFNNEADTPDNFQSRRPNTSFCFLDIRSPGLGDTAMYLCATSGGTGGNTEAFFGQGTRLTVV.

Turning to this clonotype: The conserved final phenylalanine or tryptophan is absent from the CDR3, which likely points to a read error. The CDR3 region is CARIESSYEQYL. DNA of the CDR3: TGTGCCAGGATCGAAAGCTCCTACGAGCAGTACCTC. This sequence joins TRBV12-3 or TRBV12-4 and TRBJ2-7; D remains ambiguous. Trimming took 9 bases from V and 0 from J, leaving 9 bases between them. The CDR3 covers 12 residues.

The CDR3 coding sequence is TGTGCCAGCAGCGTAGGGCAGGCGAGAACTGAAGCTTTCTTT. It encodes CASSVGQARTEAFF. The J gene is TRBJ1-1, the V gene TRBV9; D unresolved. The germline V gene has CDR1 SGDLS and CDR2 YYNGEE. The CDR3 runs to 14 residues. V was cut by 0 bases and J by 5 bases, with 11 bases left in between. Using reference TRBV9 and TRBJ1-1 for the parts outside the CDR3, the full variable domain is DSGVTQTPKHLITATGQRVTLRCSPRSGDLSVYWYQQSLDQGLQFLIQYYNGEERAKGNILERFSAQQFPDLHSELNLSSLELGDSALYFCASSVGQARTEAFFGQGTRLTVV.

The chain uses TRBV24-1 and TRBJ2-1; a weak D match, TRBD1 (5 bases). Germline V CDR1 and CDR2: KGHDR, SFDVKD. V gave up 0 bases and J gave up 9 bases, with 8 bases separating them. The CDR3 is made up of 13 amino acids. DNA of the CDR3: TGTGCCACCAGTGATTTGGCAGGGCCTGAGCAGTTCTTC. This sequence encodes CATSDLAGPEQFF.